The 7 T cell receptor beta chains reported below all come from one sample, sequenced in a study of T cell responses to AZD1222 COVID-19 vaccine (dated by TCRdb to the early 2020s). In light of the paper, this sample's time point label describes: baseline before first vaccination. Library preparation used the immunoSEQ multiplex PCR assay. TCRdb obtained this table from immuneACCESS and retained in-frame rearrangements with V and J assigned. These tables miss some clones; where compared with another copy, unresolved V genes account for less than half of the shortfall, and the remainder is unexplained. Across this sample there are some 150,000 clones, with about 93% seen only once. In total, the top ten clones hold about 2.1% of the sample. Specimen: peripheral blood, collected on day 0 of AZD1222 vaccination. The source of these receptors is an adult in good health.

J is TRBJ1-1 and V is TRBV27, with D hard to call. The CDR3 is 13 amino acids. The V gene's germline CDR1 is MNHEY and CDR2 SMNVEV (reference sequence). V gave up 6 bases and J gave up 1 base, with 9 bases separating them. The CDR3 nucleotides read TGTGCCAGCAGATACGTCAAGAACACTGAAGCTTTCTTT. Translating gives CASRYVKNTEAFF.

The chain has TRBV4-1 and TRBJ2-3; D call uncertain. The CDR3 spans 13 residues. The V gene lost 6 bases and the J gene lost 1 base, with 8 bases spanning the gap. Germline V CDR1 and CDR2: MGHRA, YSYEKL. The CDR3 protein is CASRKEGTDTQYF. The CDR3 DNA reads TGCGCCAGCAGGAAAGAGGGCACAGATACGCAGTATTTT.

The chain recombines TRBV5-5 with TRBJ2-1; 7 bases align to TRBD1. With 2 bases clipped from V and 4 bases from J, the junction kept 6 bases outside the gene matches. This CDR3 has 15 residues. Germline V CDR1 and CDR2: SGHKS, YYEKEE (reference sequence). In DNA form, the CDR3 reads TGTGCCAGCAGCTTCAGGCAGGGGGTATACAATGAGCAGTTCTTC. Its protein product is CASSFRQGVYNEQFF.

This clone was seen just once. CDR3: CASGLDTTGAFF. The CDR3 DNA is TGTGCTAGTGGTTTGGACACAACCGGGGCTTTCTTT. This rearrangement joins TRBV12-5 to TRBJ1-1; D gene ambiguous. The CDR3 loop spans 12 amino acids. V was pared by 1 base and J by 11 bases, with 11 bases between. The V gene's germline CDR1 is LGHNT and CDR2 FRNRAP.

The chain is built from TRBV19 and TRBJ1-4; D not resolved. The CDR3 runs 9 residues. Germline V CDR1 and CDR2: LNHDA, SQIVND (reference sequence). The CDR3 spells CPGFGKLFF. In DNA, the CDR3 is TGTCCGGGTTTCGGAAAACTGTTTTTT. The full variable domain, in which reference TRBV19 and TRBJ1-4 provide the parts outside the CDR3, is DGGITQSPKYLFRKEGQNVTLSCEQNLNHDAMYWYRQDPGQGLRLIYYSQIVNDFQKGDIAEGYSVSREKKESFPLTVTSAQKNPTAFYLCPGFGKLFFGSGTQLSVL.

V usage is TRBV4-2 and J usage is TRBJ2-7; tentatively, D is TRBD1 (5 bases). In germline, CDR1 is LGHNA, CDR2 YNFKEQ. V lost 0 bases and J 0 bases, leaving 9 bases between the germline ends. The CDR3 runs to 15 residues. CDR3 sequence: CASSQETTASYEQYF. The CDR3 DNA is TGTGCCAGCAGCCAAGAGACGACAGCCTCCTACGAGCAGTACTTC.

V usage is TRBV30 and J usage is TRBJ2-1; no definite D call. This CDR3 has 15 residues. Germline CDR1 is GTSNPN and CDR2 is SVGIG (reference sequence). The V end lost 0 bases, the J end lost 3 bases, and 12 bases lay between the germline ends. The CDR3 nucleotides read TGTGCCTGGAGTGTAGTAGCTGGTATCTACAATGAGCAGTTCTTC. Translated, it gives CAWSVVAGIYNEQFF.